Described below is a single T cell receptor (beta chain) sequence and its context. Its antigen is not identified. Per the germline V gene, CDR1 is SQVTM and CDR2 is ANQGSEA. V lost 4 bases and J 12 bases, leaving 25 bases between the germline ends. The CDR3 extends over 14 amino acids. This sample was included in a study of response to subunit inactivated influenza vaccine. TCRdb reanalysed the RT-PCR reads using MiXCR and keeps one entry per CDR3 protein. The sample gives hundreds of thousands of distinct CDR3 sequences, 25% of which show up once; approximately 2% is in the top ten. Study-wide results and limits: Authors suggested few new T cells are recruited by each seasonal influenza vaccination.

This clonotype was obtained from a man aged 50 to 59 who received an inactivated influenza vaccine. The sample consisted of CD4+ T cells sorted from PBMCs, taken 5 days after vaccination. The rearrangement uses TRBV29-1 and TRBJ2-7; no firm D call. CDR3 sequence: CSVATNLLPDRRYF. The CDR3 DNA follows: TGCAGCGTTGCCACTAACCTTTTACCGGACCGTCGGTACTTC.